This T cell receptor (beta chain) is drawn from a study of Tregs in tolerant kidney transplant recipients. Comment on this clone: Its antigen is undetermined. A junction end diverges from the germline sequence, so it may reflect a read error.

Points from the study as a whole: Antigen-driven expansion was suggested because donor-specific Tregs expanded more than all Tregs in tolerant patients. Expanding Tregs on activated donor B cells appeared to best identify donor-specific TCRbeta clones.

The table came from immunoSEQ multiplex PCR; TCRdb's copy has only in-frame clones and leaves some out. The sample has nearly 95,000 clones, under 95% seen once. The germline gives CDR1 MNHEY, CDR2 SVGAGI. This CDR3 has 15 amino acids. Unstimulated regulatory T cells (CD4+CD25+CD127-), CD4+CD25- non-regulatory cells, CD4 and CD8 cells were FACS-sorted from thawed PBMCs. This chain links TRBV6-5 with TRBJ2-3; 7 nucleotides align to TRBD2. The sequence was collected from a human donor who received a combined kidney and bone marrow transplant. The material sequenced was CD4+ T cells from blood, taken before the transplant. The CDR3 region has the DNA TGTGCCAGCACCCCACTAGCGAGGCGCACACATACGCAGTATTTT. Translated, it gives CASTPLARRTHTQYF.